Following are 27 T cell receptor beta chains from one sample sequenced in a study of graft-versus-host responses after intestinal transplantation. These receptors' antigens are unknown. The repertoire was sequenced with immunoSEQ multiplex PCR; TCRdb's copy has only in-frame clones and lacks some. The table lists some 130,000 clones, 80% to 95% of them singletons. The sample here was unstimulated CD4+ T cells sorted from spleen or lymph node cells, taken before intestinal transplant. These receptors all stem from a human donor who received an intestinal transplant.

With respect to this clone: Other DNA sequences within the sample encode an identical CDR3. The rearrangement links TRBV18 to TRBJ1-2, with D unresolved. Germline CDR1 is KGHSH and CDR2 is LQKENI. V gave up 0 bases and J gave up 5 bases, with 4 bases separating them. The CDR3 covers 12 residues. CDR3 bases: TGTGCCAGCTCACCACCAGGTTATGGCTACACCTTC. Amino acids: CASSPPGYGYTF.

The rearrangement uses TRBV5-1 and TRBJ2-7, with D perhaps TRBD2 (7 bases). Looked up from germline, CDR1 is SGHRS and CDR2 is YFSETQ. The germline V and J ends were trimmed by 4 bases and 0 bases, with 14 bases remaining between them. The CDR3 is 15 residues long. Here the CDR3 reads CASSPRGGFSYEQYF. The CDR3 DNA reads as TGCGCCAGCAGCCCAAGGGGGGGGTTCTCCTACGAGCAGTACTTC.

The chain couples TRBV30 to TRBJ2-3, with a possible D match to TRBD2 (5 bases). The CDR3 is made up of 15 amino acids. Trimming left V 0 bases short and J 4 bases short, with 14 bases between. Germline CDR1 GTSNPN, CDR2 SVGIG (reference sequence). The CDR3 coding sequence is TGTGCCTGGAGTGTACGGGGTAGGGTTGCAGATACGCAGTATTTT. Amino acid sequence: CAWSVRGRVADTQYF. Full variable domain (rest looked up from reference TRBV30 and TRBJ2-3): SQTIHQWPATLVQPVGSPLSLECTVEGTSNPNLYWYRQAAGRGLQLLFYSVGIGQISSEVPQNLSASRPQDRQFILSSKKLLLSDSGFYLCAWSVRGRVADTQYFGPGTRLTVL.

This chain joins TRBV6-5 and TRBJ1-5; 9 nucleotides agree with TRBD1. J was trimmed by 4 bases and V by 7 bases; bases with no gene match: 8. Germline assignment: CDR1 MNHEY and CDR2 SVGAGI. This CDR3 comprises 15 residues. The CDR3 reads CASKGTGQGNQPQHF. In DNA, the CDR3 is TGTGCCAGCAAAGGGACGGGACAGGGAAATCAGCCCCAGCATTTT.

The V and J genes are TRBV9 and TRBJ1-4; 7 positions match TRBD1. The CDR3 loop spans 19 amino acids. The junction had 21 bases not matched to a gene; V was cut back by 3 bases and J by 7 bases. Germline CDR1 SGDLS, CDR2 YYNGEE. DNA of the CDR3: TGTGCCAGCAGCGAACACCCACGGGACGCTACGGGACAGTGTGAAAAACTGTTTTTT. Its protein product is CASSEHPRDATGQCEKLFF. Based on the CDR3 plus reference TRBV9 and TRBJ1-4, the full variable domain is DSGVTQTPKHLITATGQRVTLRCSPRSGDLSVYWYQQSLDQGLQFLIQYYNGEERAKGNILERFSAQQFPDLHSELNLSSLELGDSALYFCASSEHPRDATGQCEKLFFGSGTQLSVL.

Only a few counts were recorded for this clone. This chain uses TRBV6-5 with TRBJ1-2; 7 bases align to TRBD1. V was clipped by 0 bases and J by 4 bases; unmatched bases: 5. The CDR3 sequence is 15 residues long. Germline V gene sequence: CDR1 MNHEY, CDR2 SVGAGI. CDR3 in amino acids: CASSYSYRGGYGYTF. In nucleotides, the CDR3 is TGTGCCAGCAGTTACTCTTACAGGGGTGGCTATGGCTACACCTTC.

The rearrangement joins TRBV13 to TRBJ2-7; TRBD2 is a possible D gene (6 bases). Trimming left V 2 bases short and J 7 bases short, with 15 bases between. Germline loops: CDR1 PRHDT, CDR2 FYEKMQ (reference sequence). The CDR3 is 14 residues long. CDR3 protein: CASSLKDYRREQYF. CDR3 sequence (DNA): TGTGCCAGCAGCTTAAAGGACTACCGTAGGGAGCAGTACTTC.

The chain recombines TRBV5-1 with TRBJ1-2; a weak D match, TRBD1 (5 bases). This CDR3 contains 14 residues. Germline assignment: CDR1 SGHRS and CDR2 YFSETQ. V gave up 4 bases and J gave up 4 bases, with 14 bases separating them. This CDR3 reads CASSPGTVGYGYTF. The CDR3 bases are TGCGCCAGCAGCCCCGGGACCGTTGGCTATGGCTACACCTTC.

This chain links TRBV28 with TRBJ1-5; TRBD1 is a possible D gene (5 bases). Trimming left V 4 bases short and J 1 base short, with 5 bases between. The CDR3 has 13 amino acids. CDR1 MDHEN and CDR2 SYDVKM come from the germline V gene. The CDR3 spells CASSWDSNQPQHF. For the CDR3, the DNA is TGTGCCAGCAGTTGGGACAGCAATCAGCCCCAGCATTTT.

The V call is TRBV9, the J call TRBJ2-2; TRBD2 aligns across 7 bases. Per germline, CDR1 SGDLS and CDR2 YYNGEE. V was clipped by 0 bases and J by 2 bases; unmatched bases: 4. The CDR3 length is 16 residues. The CDR3 DNA is TGTGCCAGCAGCGTAGACAGCGGGATTAACACCGGGGAGCTGTTTTTT. This gives the protein CASSVDSGINTGELFF.

This clone is a singleton in its sample. Here the CDR3 DNA reads TGTGCCTGGAGTGTACTTCAGAACTATGGCTACACCTTC. It codes for CAWSVLQNYGYTF. This rearrangement joins TRBV30 to TRBJ1-2; D is unclear. V shed 0 bases and J shed 2 bases, with 7 bases lying between them. The germline CDR1 and CDR2 sequences are GTSNPN and SVGIG (reference sequence). The CDR3 runs 13 residues.

The chain links TRBV18 to TRBJ2-6; D is unresolved. Germline-derived CDR1 and CDR2 are KGHSH and LQKENI. The ends were cut back, 5 bases at V and 0 bases at J, with 11 bases in the middle. This CDR3 has 16 amino acids. The CDR3 loop reads CASSLHSFSGANVLTF. In DNA, the CDR3 is TGTGCCAGCTCATTACACTCGTTCTCTGGGGCCAACGTCCTGACTTTC.

This clone was detected only once. The rearrangement joins TRBV12-5 to TRBJ1-4; D remains unclear. Germline CDR1 reads LGHNT; CDR2 reads FRNRAP. This CDR3 is 16 amino acids long. The V end lost 2 bases, the J end lost 0 bases, and 10 bases lay between the germline ends. CDR3: CASGLTHPATNEKLFF. The CDR3, as DNA: TGTGCTAGTGGTTTGACTCATCCTGCAACTAATGAAAAACTGTTTTTT.

J is TRBJ2-2 and V is TRBV5-1; D tentatively fits TRBD1 or TRBD2 (5 bases each). This CDR3 is built from 17 residues. The germline V gene encodes CDR1 SGHRS and CDR2 YFSETQ. Trimming cost V 3 bases and J 4 bases, with 19 bases left between them. DNA of the CDR3: TGCGCCAGCAGCTCTGGGAACCGGGACGCTGGCACCGGGGAGCTGTTTTTT. It specifies CASSSGNRDAGTGELFF.

The chain links TRBV9 to TRBJ2-7, with 8 bases fitting TRBD1. Germline V lookup: CDR1 SGDLS, CDR2 YYNGEE. The CDR3 runs 15 residues. Trimming cost V 2 bases and J 0 bases; bases outside gene matches: 4. For the CDR3, the DNA is TGTGCCAGCAGCGTCGACAGGGGATTCTCCTACGAGCAGTACTTC. Its protein product is CASSVDRGFSYEQYF.

The chain has TRBV11-2 and TRBJ2-7; D remains ambiguous. V shed 5 bases and J shed 0 bases, with 2 bases lying between them. The CDR3 covers 11 residues. CDR1 and CDR2 from the germline V gene are SGHAT and FQNNGV. CDR3 sequence (DNA): TGTGCCAGCAGCGTCTCCTACGAGCAGTACTTC. Residues: CASSVSYEQYF.

The rearrangement joins TRBV6-1 to TRBJ2-5; D is ambiguous. The tail of the sequence fits TRBJ2-7 better, so the J call may be wrong. Per the germline V gene, CDR1 is MNHNS and CDR2 is SASEGT. This CDR3 has 14 amino acids. CDR3 region: CASSEAPDGYEQYF. CDR3 nucleotides: TGTGCCAGCAGTGAAGCCCCGGACGGCTACGAGCAGTACTTC.

This clone has a single count. V and J are TRBV29-1 and TRBJ2-1; 15 bases agree with TRBD2. This CDR3 has 17 amino acids. Germline assignment: CDR1 SQVTM and CDR2 ANQGSEA. The junction had 12 bases not matched to a gene; V was cut back by 5 bases and J by 7 bases. This CDR3 reads CSVLLPVGLAGGNEQFF. The CDR3 DNA follows: TGCAGCGTTCTACTCCCGGTGGGACTAGCGGGAGGTAATGAGCAGTTCTTC.

Only a few counts were recorded for this clone. The V gene is TRBV19, the J gene TRBJ1-4; 7 bases match TRBD1. Losses at the gene ends were 3 bases for V and 13 bases for J; bases not matched to a gene: 2. The CDR3 contains 11 residues. Germline V CDR1 and CDR2: LNHDA, SQIVND (reference sequence). The CDR3 spells CASSIGQALFF. Here the CDR3 DNA reads TGTGCCAGTAGTATCGGACAGGCACTGTTTTTT. Full variable domain (missing parts from reference TRBV19 and TRBJ1-4): DGGITQSPKYLFRKEGQNVTLSCEQNLNHDAMYWYRQDPGQGLRLIYYSQIVNDFQKGDIAEGYSVSREKKESFPLTVTSAQKNPTAFYLCASSIGQALFFGSGTQLSVL.

The chain combines TRBV6-5 with TRBJ1-1; possibly TRBD1 for D (5 bases). The CDR3 is 15 residues long. CDR1 and CDR2 from the germline V gene are MNHEY and SVGAGI. Trimming cost V 5 bases and J 1 base, with 14 bases left between them. For the CDR3, the DNA is TGTGCCAGCAGTACACCATCAACAGGGAACACTGAAGCTTTCTTT. It yields the protein CASSTPSTGNTEAFF.

The rearrangement joins TRBV28 to TRBJ2-7, with D possibly TRBD1 on 5 matching bases. Trimming cost V 6 bases and J 6 bases, with 15 bases left between them. The CDR3 is 13 amino acids. The germline V gene encodes CDR1 MDHEN and CDR2 SYDVKM. CDR3 sequence reads: CASSLPRQGEQYF. The CDR3 coding sequence is TGTGCCAGCAGCCTCCCCCGTCAGGGCGAGCAGTACTTC.

This clone appeared once. The chain carries TRBV29-1 and TRBJ1-1; tentatively, D is TRBD1 (5 bases). In germline, CDR1 is SQVTM, CDR2 ANQGSEA. The V end lost 7 bases, the J end lost 3 bases, and 15 bases lay between the germline ends. The CDR3 spans 13 residues. The CDR3 protein is CSAHAGGDTEAFF. The CDR3 bases are TGCAGCGCTCACGCTGGGGGGGACACTGAAGCTTTCTTT.

The V call is TRBV7-8, the J call TRBJ2-7; D unclear. V dropped 3 bases and J dropped 2 bases, with 8 bases sitting between them. CDR1 and CDR2 from the germline V gene are SGHVS and FQNEAQ. The CDR3 length is 13 residues. The CDR3 is CASSLKGPYEQYF. DNA for the CDR3: TGTGCCAGCAGCTTGAAAGGTCCCTACGAGCAGTACTTC.

V is TRBV5-4 and J is TRBJ1-2, with D hard to call. CDR1 is SGHNT and CDR2 is YYREEE in the germline V gene (reference sequence). Trimming cost V 5 bases and J 5 bases, with 10 bases left between them. The CDR3 has 12 residues. The CDR3 loop reads CASSFDGYGYTF. The CDR3 nucleotides read TGTGCCAGCAGTTTCGACGGATATGGCTACACCTTC.

This rearrangement joins TRBV28 to TRBJ2-1; 7 bases are shared with TRBD2. CDR1 and CDR2 (germline): MDHEN, SYDVKM. The CDR3 sequence is 16 residues long. With V trimmed by 5 bases and J by 1 base, 8 bases remained unmatched. CDR3 DNA sequence: TGTGCCAGCAGTGAACCTGGGCGGGGGTCCTACAATGAGCAGTTCTTC. Its translation: CASSEPGRGSYNEQFF.

The V call is TRBV4-2, the J call TRBJ2-3; 10 bases match TRBD2. Germline lookup yields CDR1 LGHNA and CDR2 YNFKEQ. Trimming at V came to 0 bases and at J to 6 bases, leaving 9 bases not matched to a gene. The CDR3 spans 17 residues. The DNA of the CDR3 is TGTGCCAGCAGCCAAGATCCGTCTAGCGGGAGTGGCGATACGCAGTATTTT. This codes for CASSQDPSSGSGDTQYF.

The chain combines TRBV7-8 with TRBJ1-2; D uncertain. This CDR3 has 15 amino acids. Between the trimmed V and J ends, which lost 1 base and 1 base, there was a span of 10 bases. CDR1 and CDR2 (germline): SGHVS, FQNEAQ. As DNA, the CDR3 is TGTGCCAGCAGCTTAGAAACCCGGATTAACTATGGCTACACCTTC. Protein: CASSLETRINYGYTF. The whole variable domain, remainder taken from reference TRBV7-8 and TRBJ1-2, is GAGVSQSPRYKVAKRGQDVALRCDPISGHVSLFWYQQALGQGPEFLTYFQNEAQLDKSGLPSDRFFAERPEGSVSTLKIQRTQQEDSAVYLCASSLETRINYGYTFGSGTRLTVV.